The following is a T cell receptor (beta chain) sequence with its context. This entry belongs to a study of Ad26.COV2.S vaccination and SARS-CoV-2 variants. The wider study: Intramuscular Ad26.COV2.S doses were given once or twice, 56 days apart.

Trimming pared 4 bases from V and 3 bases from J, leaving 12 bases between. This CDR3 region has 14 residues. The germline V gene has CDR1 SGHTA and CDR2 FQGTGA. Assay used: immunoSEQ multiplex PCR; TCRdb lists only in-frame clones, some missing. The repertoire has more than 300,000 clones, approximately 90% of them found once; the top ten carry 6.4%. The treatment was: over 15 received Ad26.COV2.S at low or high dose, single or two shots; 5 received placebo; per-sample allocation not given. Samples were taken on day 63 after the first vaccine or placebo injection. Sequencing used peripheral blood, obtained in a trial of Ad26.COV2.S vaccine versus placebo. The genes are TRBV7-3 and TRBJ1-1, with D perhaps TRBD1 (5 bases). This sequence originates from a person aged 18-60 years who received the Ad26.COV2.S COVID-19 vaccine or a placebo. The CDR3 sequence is CASSSGPGYTEAFF. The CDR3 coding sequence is TGTGCCAGCAGCTCGGGGCCGGGGTACACTGAAGCTTTCTTT.